This T cell receptor beta chain was sequenced for a study of OX40 agonist ivuxolimab in advanced cancers. Concerning the study at large: Ivuxolimab, which targeted the costimulatory receptor OX40 (CD134), was an agonistic, fully human IgG2 monoclonal antibody. The paper describes the monotherapy dose-escalation part (N of about 57 patients) of the phase I trial of ivuxolimab. In the dose-escalation cohort, approximately 80% of patients were male, and the mean age was 60 years with a range of about 20 to 79. Intravenous ivuxolimab was administered to patients every 2 weeks at six dose levels: 0.01, 0.1, 0.3, 1.5, 3 and 10 mg/kg. Of the roughly 51 patients in dose escalation, about 20 had hepatocellular carcinoma, some 15 had melanoma, 9 had renal cell carcinoma and 9 had head and neck cancer. Partial responses were achieved by three dose-escalation patients, of whom one had hepatocellular carcinoma and two had cutaneous melanoma. The point of sequencing TCRbeta in the periphery was to test whether ivuxolimab changed TCR sequence diversity and drove clonal T-cell expansion. Patients were allowed to have had prior anti-PD-1, anti-PD-L1 or anti-CTLA-4 therapy, and approximately 40% of the dose-escalation patients had previously received checkpoint inhibitors.

The trial excluded patients who had a history of autoimmune disease or who were on systemic immunosuppression. Peripheral blood for TCR sequencing was collected from all dose cohorts at baseline, on cycle 4 day 1, and on cycle 7 day 1. Samples came from an open-label, multicenter, first-in-human phase I dose-escalation trial of ivuxolimab. Adults with locally advanced or metastatic melanoma, renal cell carcinoma, hepatocellular carcinoma or head and neck squamous cell carcinoma were enrolled in the trial. Before TCR sequencing, CD4+ T cells and CD8+ T cells from peripheral blood were sorted into separate populations. Points the paper makes about the study in general: In partial responders in the 0.1-3.0 mg/kg groups, normalized peripheral clonal expansion was found to be among the lowest, especially among CD8+ T cells. After ivuxolimab, more expanded clones were found on average in CD8+ T cells than in CD4+ T cells. Clonal expansion of both CD4+ and CD8+ blood T cells was observed from baseline to week 6 at doses 0.1 to 3.0 mg/kg. The antigen specificity of the clonally expanded peripheral T cells was not determined. Low levels of normalized T-cell clonal expansion were also seen in some patients who did not respond.

About this clone itself: Its antigen has not been determined. Per-base qualities were not stored, and no clone one base away is much larger.

To sequence the TCRbeta CDR3 region, genomic DNA was isolated from the sorted cells. The immunoSEQ Assay was used for sequencing of TCRbeta CDR3 regions. Drawn from immuneACCESS, this table holds only the in-frame rearrangements with V and J called that TCRdb kept. Clones are partly lost; checked studies trace under half to an unresolved V gene and leave the rest unexplained. The sample table contains 60,000 or so clones; only one count was recorded for more than 75% of them. 5% to 5.5% of the sample is taken by the ten largest. V loses 6 bases, J loses 2 bases, and the germline ends lie 15 bases apart. CDR1 and CDR2, per the germline V gene (reference sequence), are SGHNT and YYREEE. The CDR3 starts with the cysteine, ends with the phenylalanine, and has 14 residues. Only the CDR3 part of the read is kept: 42 bases, read in frame from the first base.

The sequence derives from an adult with an advanced solid tumor such as melanoma, head and neck, liver or kidney cancer. Sequencing was performed on CD4+ or CD8+ T cells sorted from blood, taken in a trial of the OX40 agonist ivuxolimab. Recombination joined TRBV5-4 with TRBJ2-7; TRBD1 is a weak D gene call, 6 bases matching. DNA sequence: TGTGCCAGCACACAACAGGGAAATGCCTACGAGCAGTACTTC. It is translated as CASTQQGNAYEQYF.